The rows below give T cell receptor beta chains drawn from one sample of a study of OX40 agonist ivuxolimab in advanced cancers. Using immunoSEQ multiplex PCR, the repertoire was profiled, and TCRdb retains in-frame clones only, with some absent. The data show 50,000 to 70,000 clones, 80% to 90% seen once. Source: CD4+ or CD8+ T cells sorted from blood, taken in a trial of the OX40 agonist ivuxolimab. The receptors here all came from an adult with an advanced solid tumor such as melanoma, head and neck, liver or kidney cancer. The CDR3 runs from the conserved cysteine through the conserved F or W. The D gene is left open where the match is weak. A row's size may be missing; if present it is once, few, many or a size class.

CDR3aa: CASSITGGYNQPQHF; CDR3nt: TGTGCCAGTAGTATTACAGGGGGCTACAATCAGCCCCAGCATTTT; d_gene: TRBD1; len: 15; v_gene: TRBV19; abundance: NA; j_gene: TRBJ1-5
CDR3aa: CSVEKQGIGGYTF; CDR3nt: TGCAGCGTTGAGAAACAAGGGATAGGTGGCTACACCTTC; d_gene: NA; len: 13; v_gene: TRBV29-1; abundance: NA; j_gene: TRBJ1-2
CDR3aa: CATSSLNQPQHF; CDR3nt: TGTGCCACCAGCAGTTTGAATCAGCCCCAGCATTTT; d_gene: NA; len: 12; v_gene: TRBV15; abundance: NA; j_gene: TRBJ1-5
CDR3aa: CASSNPGSSYEQYF; CDR3nt: TGTGCCAGCAGCAACCCAGGGAGCTCCTACGAGCAGTACTTC; d_gene: NA; len: 14; v_gene: TRBV9; abundance: few; j_gene: TRBJ2-7
CDR3aa: CAISEQLAGGRNEQFF; CDR3nt: TGTGCCATCAGTGAACAGCTAGCGGGAGGTCGCAATGAGCAGTTCTTC; d_gene: TRBD2; len: 16; v_gene: TRBV10-3; abundance: NA; j_gene: TRBJ2-1
CDR3aa: CSVERLVAAEQYF; CDR3nt: TGCAGCGTTGAACGGCTCGTGGCTGCTGAGCAGTACTTC; d_gene: NA; len: 13; v_gene: TRBV29-1; abundance: NA; j_gene: TRBJ2-7
CDR3aa: CASSTTEGTDPYEQYF; CDR3nt: TGTGCCAGCAGCACGACTGAAGGAACGGACCCTTACGAGCAGTACTTC; d_gene: NA; len: 16; v_gene: TRBV7-9; abundance: NA; j_gene: TRBJ2-7
CDR3aa: CASSPFQGTSKETQYF; CDR3nt: TGCGCCAGCAGCCCATTTCAAGGGACTAGTAAAGAGACCCAGTACTTC; d_gene: TRBD2; len: 16; v_gene: TRBV5-1; abundance: NA; j_gene: TRBJ2-5
CDR3aa: CASSLSVFLTDTQYF; CDR3nt: TGTGCCAGCAGTTTATCGGTCTTCCTCACAGATACGCAGTATTTT; d_gene: NA; len: 15; v_gene: TRBV28; abundance: NA; j_gene: TRBJ2-3
CDR3aa: CASSLSAGGGELFF; CDR3nt: TGTGCCAGCAGTTTATCGGCCGGGGGCGGGGAGCTGTTTTTT; d_gene: NA; len: 14; v_gene: TRBV27; abundance: NA; j_gene: TRBJ2-2
CDR3aa: CASRDSYEQYF; CDR3nt: TGTGCCAGCAGGGACAGCTACGAGCAGTACTTC; d_gene: NA; len: 11; v_gene: TRBV6-6; abundance: NA; j_gene: TRBJ2-7
CDR3aa: CASSLDTTAGNTIYF; CDR3nt: TGCGCCAGCAGCTTGGATACGACAGCTGGAAACACCATATATTTT; d_gene: NA; len: 15; v_gene: TRBV5-1; abundance: NA; j_gene: TRBJ1-3
CDR3aa: CASSQGELTGELFF; CDR3nt: TGCGCCAGCAGCCAAGGGGAGCTCACCGGGGAGCTGTTTTTT; d_gene: NA; len: 14; v_gene: TRBV4-1; abundance: NA; j_gene: TRBJ2-2
CDR3aa: CSLEGQGKGLDTQYF; CDR3nt: TGCAGCCTGGAAGGACAGGGAAAGGGGTTAGATACGCAGTATTTT; d_gene: TRBD1; len: 15; v_gene: TRBV29-1; abundance: NA; j_gene: TRBJ2-3
CDR3aa: CASSLGSGGAFF; CDR3nt: TGTGCCAGCAGCTTAGGATCGGGTGGAGCTTTCTTT; d_gene: NA; len: 12; v_gene: TRBV7-9; abundance: once; j_gene: TRBJ1-1
CDR3aa: CASRAGLGGELFF; CDR3nt: TGTGCCAGTAGAGCAGGGCTGGGCGGGGAGCTGTTTTTT; d_gene: NA; len: 13; v_gene: TRBV19; abundance: NA; j_gene: TRBJ2-2
CDR3aa: CASSLLHPLDTDTQYF; CDR3nt: TGTGCCAGCAGCTTACTACACCCCTTGGACACAGATACGCAGTATTTT; d_gene: NA; len: 16; v_gene: TRBV11-2; abundance: NA; j_gene: TRBJ2-3
CDR3aa: CASSIFSEAFF; CDR3nt: TGTGCCAGTAGTATATTCTCTGAAGCTTTCTTT; d_gene: NA; len: 11; v_gene: TRBV19; abundance: NA; j_gene: TRBJ1-1
CDR3aa: CASSQRTERVGELFF; CDR3nt: TGTGCCAGTAGTCAACGGACAGAGAGGGTCGGGGAGCTGTTTTTT; d_gene: NA; len: 15; v_gene: TRBV19; abundance: once; j_gene: TRBJ2-2
CDR3aa: CASSHGTGGDWATEAFF; CDR3nt: TGCGCCAGCAGCCACGGGACAGGGGGCGATTGGGCCACTGAAGCTTTCTTT; d_gene: TRBD1; len: 17; v_gene: TRBV4-1; abundance: NA; j_gene: TRBJ1-1
CDR3aa: CASSKPRPEAFF; CDR3nt: TGTGCCAGCAGCAAACCACGACCTGAAGCTTTCTTT; d_gene: NA; len: 12; v_gene: TRBV16; abundance: NA; j_gene: TRBJ1-1
CDR3aa: CASSPTQGSEAFF; CDR3nt: TGCGCCAGCAGTCCTACACAGGGATCTGAAGCTTTCTTT; d_gene: NA; len: 13; v_gene: TRBV4-1; abundance: NA; j_gene: TRBJ1-1
CDR3aa: CASSMGSTDTQYF; CDR3nt: TGTGCCAGTAGTATGGGTAGCACAGATACGCAGTATTTT; d_gene: NA; len: 13; v_gene: TRBV19; abundance: NA; j_gene: TRBJ2-3
CDR3aa: CASSPGLAGRSYNEQFF; CDR3nt: TGTGCCAGCAGCCCAGGACTAGCGGGGAGATCCTACAATGAGCAGTTCTTC; d_gene: TRBD2; len: 17; v_gene: TRBV9; abundance: NA; j_gene: TRBJ2-1
CDR3aa: CATSRDWGREAFF; CDR3nt: TGTGCCACCAGCAGAGATTGGGGCAGGGAGGCTTTCTTT; d_gene: NA; len: 13; v_gene: TRBV15; abundance: NA; j_gene: TRBJ1-1
CDR3aa: CASSVTGQPSYEQYF; CDR3nt: TGTGCCAGCAGCGTGACGGGACAACCCAGCTACGAGCAGTACTTC; d_gene: NA; len: 15; v_gene: TRBV9; abundance: NA; j_gene: TRBJ2-7
CDR3aa: CATRTGLNQPQHF; CDR3nt: TGTGCCACCCGGACAGGCCTAAATCAGCCCCAGCATTTT; d_gene: TRBD1; len: 13; v_gene: TRBV27; abundance: NA; j_gene: TRBJ1-5
CDR3aa: CSVVSRNLVNYGYTF; CDR3nt: TGCAGCGTTGTCTCTCGAAACCTAGTTAACTATGGCTACACCTTC; d_gene: NA; len: 15; v_gene: TRBV29-1; abundance: NA; j_gene: TRBJ1-2
CDR3aa: CASSLASQPQHF; CDR3nt: TGTGCCAGCAGCTTAGCCTCACAGCCCCAGCATTTT; d_gene: NA; len: 12; v_gene: TRBV7-9; abundance: NA; j_gene: TRBJ1-5
CDR3aa: CASSKSPTDYEQYF; CDR3nt: TGTGCCAGCAGCAAAAGCCCGACGGACTACGAGCAGTACTTC; d_gene: NA; len: 14; v_gene: TRBV21-1; abundance: once; j_gene: TRBJ2-7
CDR3aa: CATLPTVYSGNTIYF; CDR3nt: TGTGCCACGCTCCCGACAGTCTACTCTGGAAACACCATATATTTT; d_gene: NA; len: 15; v_gene: TRBV19; abundance: NA; j_gene: TRBJ1-3
CDR3aa: CAWSPRGVTDTQYF; CDR3nt: TGTGCCTGGAGCCCTCGGGGGGTTACAGATACGCAGTATTTT; d_gene: TRBD2; len: 14; v_gene: TRBV30; abundance: NA; j_gene: TRBJ2-3
CDR3aa: CASSLERRTDTQYF; CDR3nt: TGCGCCAGCAGCTTGGAAAGACGCACAGATACGCAGTATTTT; d_gene: NA; len: 14; v_gene: TRBV5-1; abundance: once; j_gene: TRBJ2-3
CDR3aa: CASVRAGTEAFF; CDR3nt: TGTGCCAGCGTTCGGGCGGGCACTGAAGCTTTCTTT; d_gene: NA; len: 12; v_gene: TRBV6-5; abundance: NA; j_gene: TRBJ1-1
CDR3aa: CASSSPGSTILLDTEAFF; CDR3nt: TGTGCCAGCAGCTCGCCAGGGTCTACTATACTTTTAGACACTGAAGCTTTCTTT; d_gene: NA; len: 18; v_gene: TRBV11-2; abundance: NA; j_gene: TRBJ1-1
CDR3aa: CASSLGTGVPEQYF; CDR3nt: TGTGCCAGCAGCTTGGGGACAGGGGTGCCCGAGCAGTACTTC; d_gene: TRBD1; len: 14; v_gene: TRBV5-8; abundance: NA; j_gene: TRBJ2-7
CDR3aa: CASSVTLAGRDEQYF; CDR3nt: TGTGCCAGTAGTGTAACACTAGCGGGAAGGGACGAGCAGTACTTC; d_gene: TRBD2; len: 15; v_gene: TRBV19; abundance: NA; j_gene: TRBJ2-7
CDR3aa: CASSWTSGFLETQYF; CDR3nt: TGCGCCAGCAGTTGGACTAGCGGCTTTTTGGAGACCCAGTACTTC; d_gene: TRBD2; len: 15; v_gene: TRBV10-2; abundance: NA; j_gene: TRBJ2-5
CDR3aa: CASTAGARSSYNEQFF; CDR3nt: TGTGCCAGTACCGCGGGAGCCCGAAGCTCCTACAATGAGCAGTTCTTC; d_gene: TRBD2; len: 16; v_gene: TRBV19; abundance: NA; j_gene: TRBJ2-1
CDR3aa: CASSLMGDTSYEQYF; CDR3nt: TGCGCCAGCAGCTTGATGGGGGACACATCCTACGAGCAGTACTTC; d_gene: NA; len: 15; v_gene: TRBV5-1; abundance: NA; j_gene: TRBJ2-7
CDR3aa: CASITGGLEAFF; CDR3nt: TGTGCCAGCATCACAGGGGGTCTAGAGGCTTTCTTT; d_gene: TRBD1; len: 12; v_gene: TRBV6-1; abundance: NA; j_gene: TRBJ1-1
CDR3aa: CASSMAQTGDEDQPQHF; CDR3nt: TGTGCCAGTAGTATGGCCCAGACAGGGGACGAGGATCAGCCCCAGCATTTT; d_gene: TRBD1; len: 17; v_gene: TRBV19; abundance: NA; j_gene: TRBJ1-5
CDR3aa: CASSQALVYEQYF; CDR3nt: TGTGCCAGCAGCCAGGCCCTGGTCTACGAGCAGTACTTC; d_gene: NA; len: 13; v_gene: TRBV14; abundance: NA; j_gene: TRBJ2-7
CDR3aa: CASSIGTANEQYF; CDR3nt: TGTGCCAGCAGCATCGGGACAGCAAACGAGCAGTACTTC; d_gene: TRBD1; len: 13; v_gene: TRBV11-2; abundance: NA; j_gene: TRBJ2-7
CDR3aa: CASSRTGEFYEQYF; CDR3nt: TGCGCCAGCAGCAGGACAGGGGAATTCTACGAGCAGTACTTC; d_gene: TRBD1; len: 14; v_gene: TRBV5-1; abundance: once; j_gene: TRBJ2-7
CDR3aa: CASSQGTVGSYNEQFF; CDR3nt: TGTGCCAGCAGCCAAGGGACAGTTGGCTCCTACAATGAGCAGTTCTTC; d_gene: TRBD1; len: 16; v_gene: TRBV7-8; abundance: NA; j_gene: TRBJ2-1